These 21 T cell receptor beta chains share one sample of origin, sequenced in a study of cytomegalovirus exposure and HLA in healthy donors. A multiplex PCR was run with 60 Vbeta primers and 13 Jbeta primers. Method: immunoSEQ multiplex PCR; TCRdb's copy keeps in-frame clones and lacks some. This table lists roughly 120,000 clones. The sequencing sample was made of PBMCs. The receptor set was obtained from a man aged 18 to 30 in good health and CMV-seronegative.

V and J are TRBV5-1 and TRBJ2-7, with 7 bases that match TRBD1. V was clipped by 4 bases and J by 6 bases; unmatched bases: 16. Germline V lookup: CDR1 SGHRS, CDR2 YFSETQ. The CDR3 totals 16 residues. This CDR3 is CASSTGPAGGSAEQYF. In DNA, the CDR3 is TGCGCCAGCAGCACAGGGCCGGCAGGGGGTTCAGCCGAGCAGTACTTC.

V gene TRBV6-5 combines with J gene TRBJ1-1, with D unclear. Trimming pared 6 bases from V and 0 bases from J, leaving 11 bases between. This CDR3 comprises 14 residues. Germline values: CDR1 MNHEY, CDR2 SVGAGI. The CDR3 here is CASRAGEMNTEAFF. The CDR3, as DNA: TGTGCCAGCAGGGCTGGGGAGATGAACACTGAAGCTTTCTTT.

The chain is built from TRBV5-7 and TRBJ1-6, with 9 bases identical to TRBD1. TRBV5-7 has ORF status, its function being uncertain. The CDR3 has 16 residues. With 3 bases clipped from V and 6 bases from J, the junction kept 7 bases outside the gene matches. Written as DNA, the CDR3 is TGTGCCAGCAGCTCTCCGCCGGGACAGGGTAATTCACCCCTCCACTTT. Translating gives CASSSPPGQGNSPLHF.

This chain links TRBV5-1 with TRBJ2-2, with a tentative D call TRBD2 (6 bases). Germline lookup yields CDR1 SGHRS and CDR2 YFSETQ. V was pared by 0 bases and J by 7 bases, with 13 bases between. The CDR3 spans 15 residues. As DNA, the CDR3 is TGCGCCAGCAGCTTGGGGCAGGGAGGAGGCGGGGAGCTGTTTTTT. Its translation: CASSLGQGGGGELFF.

J is TRBJ1-1 and V is TRBV28, with unresolved D. The V end lost 6 bases, the J end lost 4 bases, and 9 bases lay between the germline ends. CDR3 length: 12 amino acids. CDR1 and CDR2 (germline): MDHEN, SYDVKM. CDR3 sequence (DNA): TGTGCCAGCAGAGGTTCGGGCACTGAAGCTTTCTTT. This sequence encodes CASRGSGTEAFF.

V is TRBV9 and J is TRBJ2-1; 8 bases line up with TRBD2. The CDR3 runs 15 residues. Germline CDR1 SGDLS, CDR2 YYNGEE. V lost 1 base and J lost 9; bases outside the gene matches: 9. CDR3 protein: CASSVFNGGAGEQFF. The CDR3 nucleotides are TGTGCCAGCAGCGTATTTAACGGGGGGGCAGGTGAGCAGTTCTTC.

The chain couples TRBV10-1 to TRBJ1-1; D is undetermined. The ends were cut back, 5 bases at V and 6 bases at J, with 16 bases in the middle. This CDR3 is 14 amino acids long. Germline CDR1 and CDR2: WNHNN and SYGVQD (reference sequence). Written as DNA, the CDR3 is TGCGCCAGCAGTCCTGATGCCGGCGGGCCTGAAGCTTTCTTT. Protein: CASSPDAGGPEAFF.

V gene TRBV27 combines with J gene TRBJ2-7, with 9 bases aligning to TRBD1. This CDR3 has 16 residues. V was clipped by 6 bases and J by 2 bases; unmatched bases: 11. Germline V lookup: CDR1 MNHEY, CDR2 SMNVEV (reference sequence). In DNA form, the CDR3 reads TGTGCCAGCAGGCAAGGCTTCGGGACAGGGCCCTACGAGCAGTACTTC. Residues: CASRQGFGTGPYEQYF.

The chain couples TRBV4-1 to TRBJ2-7; D is uncertain. CDR3 length equals 14 residues. Germline CDR1 and CDR2: MGHRA and YSYEKL. V was trimmed by 5 bases and J by 2 bases, leaving 13 bases between them. The CDR3 DNA sequence: TGCGCCAGCAGCGGCGAGGTGTACCCCTACGAGCAGTACTTC. Its translation is CASSGEVYPYEQYF.

This chain uses TRBV4-1 with TRBJ2-5, with D perhaps TRBD1 (7 bases). The tail of the sequence fits TRBJ2-7 better, so the J call may be wrong. The CDR3 is 14 residues long. CDR1 is MGHRA and CDR2 is YSYEKL in the germline V gene. Here the CDR3 DNA reads TGCGCCAGCAGCCAAGGCGGGACAGTCTACGAGCAGTACTTC. Its protein is CASSQGGTVYEQYF.

The chain recombines TRBV28 with TRBJ2-1, with TRBD2 matching 7 bases. The V and J ends lost 5 bases and 5 bases, in that order; junction bases with no gene match: 9. Germline CDR1 is MDHEN and CDR2 is SYDVKM. This CDR3 spans 15 amino acids. The CDR3 loop reads CASSERGGRNNEQFF. Written as DNA, the CDR3 is TGTGCCAGCAGTGAAAGGGGAGGGCGTAACAATGAGCAGTTCTTC.

V is TRBV10-1 and J is TRBJ2-6; perhaps TRBD1 as D (5 bases). The CDR3 extends over 15 amino acids. Trimming cost V 0 bases and J 4 bases, with 7 bases left between them. Germline V gives CDR1 WNHNN, CDR2 SYGVQD (reference sequence). The CDR3 sequence is CASSESGLGANVLTF. The CDR3 nucleotides are TGCGCCAGCAGTGAGTCGGGGCTCGGGGCCAACGTCCTGACTTTC.

The chain links TRBV14 to TRBJ2-5; 7 bases match TRBD2. J gave up 5 bases and V 0 bases, and 9 bases lay outside the gene matches. The CDR3 is 16 residues long. Germline CDR1 is SGHDN and CDR2 is FVKESK. CDR3 nucleotides: TGTGCCAGCAGCCAAGATCTAGCGGTTATCCAGGAGACCCAGTACTTC. Protein sequence: CASSQDLAVIQETQYF.

The chain links TRBV14 to TRBJ1-2, with no clear D. V lost 6 bases and J lost 1, with 27 bases in between. The CDR3 length is 19 residues. CDR1 and CDR2 (germline): SGHDN, FVKESK. This CDR3 reads CASRPGEAESTLNNYGYTF. The CDR3 coding sequence is TGTGCCAGCAGACCCGGGGAGGCCGAAAGCACCCTAAATAACTATGGCTACACCTTC.

The chain uses TRBV6-4 and TRBJ2-7; TRBD2 agrees at 7 bases. CDR1 is MRHNA and CDR2 is SNTAGT in the germline V gene. The V gene end was trimmed by 2 bases and the J gene end by 0 bases; junction bases not matched to a gene: 10. This CDR3 spans 17 amino acids. CDR3 bases: TGTGCCAGCAGTGACGGGTTAGCGGGCGACAGCTCCTACGAGCAGTACTTC. This sequence encodes CASSDGLAGDSSYEQYF.

The rearrangement joins TRBV5-1 to TRBJ2-7; a weak D match, TRBD1 (6 bases). This CDR3 spans 18 amino acids. Trimming cost V 4 bases and J 3 bases, with 26 bases left between them. Germline CDR1 and CDR2: SGHRS and YFSETQ. Here the CDR3 reads CASSRLKWGRLPDYEQYF. In nucleotides, the CDR3 is TGCGCCAGCAGCCGGTTGAAGTGGGGGCGGCTGCCTGACTACGAGCAGTACTTC.

The chain is built from TRBV11-1 and TRBJ2-4, with D tentatively TRBD2 (6 bases). The CDR3 is 18 residues long. Germline CDR1 and CDR2: SGHAT and FQDESV (reference sequence). The germline V and J ends were trimmed by 4 bases and 0 bases, with 19 bases remaining between them. CDR3 amino acids: CASSSPIGGNLAKNIQYF. In DNA form, the CDR3 reads TGTGCCAGCAGCTCCCCCATTGGGGGGAACCTAGCCAAAAACATTCAGTACTTC.

This rearrangement joins TRBV6-1 to TRBJ2-4, with TRBD2 matching over 12 bases. From germline, CDR1 is MNHNS and CDR2 SASEGT. With 2 bases clipped from V and 0 bases from J, the junction kept 8 bases outside the gene matches. The CDR3 has 19 residues. The CDR3 DNA is TGTGCCAGCAGTGAATCGTCTAGCGGGAGGGAACTAGCCAAAAACATTCAGTACTTC. The encoded protein is CASSESSSGRELAKNIQYF.

The V gene is TRBV6-1, the J gene TRBJ1-6; 7 nucleotides align to TRBD1. Germline V gives CDR1 MNHNS, CDR2 SASEGT. This CDR3 is built from 13 residues. The V and J ends lost 8 bases and 8 bases, in that order; junction bases with no gene match: 6. The CDR3 DNA follows: TGTGCCAGCTCGCGGGACAGAGATTCACCCCTCCACTTT. This sequence encodes CASSRDRDSPLHF.

The CDR3 is CASSLAGRGPDEAFF. In DNA, the CDR3 is TGTGCCAGCAGTTTAGCGGGCAGGGGGCCGGATGAAGCTTTCTTT. This chain uses TRBV28 with TRBJ1-1; 8 bases are shared with TRBD1. Germline lookup yields CDR1 MDHEN and CDR2 SYDVKM. J gave up 7 bases and V 2 bases, and 9 bases lay outside the gene matches. This CDR3 region has 15 residues.

The chain couples TRBV5-1 to TRBJ2-3, with a possible D match to TRBD1 (6 bases). V was shortened by 5 bases and J by 3 bases, with 16 bases between the two germline ends. This CDR3 is built from 15 residues. Per germline, CDR1 SGHRS and CDR2 YFSETQ. The CDR3 loop reads CASSSADRSTDTQYF. DNA for the CDR3: TGCGCCAGCAGTTCCGCCGACAGGTCTACAGATACGCAGTATTTT.